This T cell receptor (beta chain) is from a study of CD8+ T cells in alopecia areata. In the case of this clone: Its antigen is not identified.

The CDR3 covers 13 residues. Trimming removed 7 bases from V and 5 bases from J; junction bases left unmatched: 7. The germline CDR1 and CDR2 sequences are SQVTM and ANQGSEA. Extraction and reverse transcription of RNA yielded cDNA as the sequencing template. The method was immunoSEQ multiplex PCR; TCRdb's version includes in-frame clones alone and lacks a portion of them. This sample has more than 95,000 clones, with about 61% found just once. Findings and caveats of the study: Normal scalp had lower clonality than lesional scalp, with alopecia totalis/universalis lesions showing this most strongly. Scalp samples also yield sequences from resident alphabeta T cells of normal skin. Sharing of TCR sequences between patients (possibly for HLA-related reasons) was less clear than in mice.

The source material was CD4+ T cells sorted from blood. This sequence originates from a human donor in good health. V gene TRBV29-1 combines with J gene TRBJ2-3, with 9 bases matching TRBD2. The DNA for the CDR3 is TGCAGCGCTGGGACTAGCTCACTAGATACGCAGTATTTT. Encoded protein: CSAGTSSLDTQYF.